These 6 T cell receptor beta chains originate from one sample sequenced in a study of blood T cell repertoires in COVID-19. TCRdb's copy holds only in-frame clones and misses some; the assay was immunoSEQ multiplex PCR. This table has around 370,000 clones, about 89% appearing once. The specimen was peripheral blood. These receptor sequences come from a woman aged 45-60 years with COVID-19, enrolled during active disease.

This clone was detected once. CDR3 bases: TGTGCCAGCAGACCGGGGGGGAGGAGTTCGGAGACCCAGTACTTC. Its protein is CASRPGGRSSETQYF. The chain has TRBV11-1 and TRBJ2-5, with 8 nucleotides matching TRBD2. With V trimmed by 6 bases and J by 5 bases, 11 bases remained unmatched. CDR3 size: 15 residues. Germline V lookup: CDR1 SGHAT, CDR2 FQDESV (reference sequence).

The chain uses TRBV7-8 and TRBJ2-7; D remains unclear. The CDR3 has 16 residues. The germline gives CDR1 SGHVS, CDR2 FQNEAQ. With 5 bases removed from V and 1 base from J, the gap between germline ends came to 18 bases. The CDR3 loop reads CASSPDWSAVSYEQYF. The DNA of the CDR3 is TGTGCCAGCAGCCCAGACTGGAGCGCCGTGTCCTACGAGCAGTACTTC.

The V and J genes are TRBV19 and TRBJ1-5; D is possibly TRBD1 (6 bases). The CDR3 has 15 amino acids. CDR1 and CDR2 from the germline V gene are LNHDA and SQIVND (reference sequence). Trimming left V 7 bases short and J 0 bases short, with 13 bases between. This CDR3 reads CASMGGPGSNQPQHF. The DNA for the CDR3 is TGTGCCAGTATGGGGGGGCCTGGTAGCAATCAGCCCCAGCATTTT.

J is TRBJ2-2 and V is TRBV2, with 7 bases aligning to TRBD2. Trimming removed 7 bases from V and 2 bases from J; junction bases left unmatched: 4. The V gene's germline CDR1 is SNHLY and CDR2 FYNNEI. There are 14 residues in the CDR3. CDR3 protein: CASMREFNTGELFF. CDR3 coding DNA: TGTGCCAGCATGCGGGAGTTTAACACCGGGGAGCTGTTTTTT.

The chain links TRBV19 to TRBJ2-4; D is undetermined. The CDR3 length is 14 residues. V dropped 7 bases and J dropped 0 bases, with 10 bases sitting between them. Germline V gene sequence: CDR1 LNHDA, CDR2 SQIVND (reference sequence). The CDR3 region is CASKQNLAKNIQYF. The CDR3 DNA is TGTGCCAGTAAACAGAATTTAGCCAAAAACATTCAGTACTTC.

This chain uses TRBV27 with TRBJ2-7; 11 positions agree with TRBD1. Trimming at V came to 4 bases and at J to 4 bases, leaving 12 bases not matched to a gene. This CDR3 region has 17 residues. Germline lookup yields CDR1 MNHEY and CDR2 SMNVEV (reference sequence). The CDR3 reads CASSSRLRTGGVYEQYF. CDR3 coding DNA: TGTGCCAGCAGTTCCCGACTCCGGACAGGGGGCGTTTACGAGCAGTACTTC.